Each of the 19 T cell receptor beta chains below was sequenced from the same sample in a study of cytomegalovirus exposure and HLA in healthy donors. The primer mix had 60 Vbeta and 13 Jbeta primers. This table comes from immunoSEQ multiplex PCR, and its TCRdb copy is limited to in-frame clones, with some not included. The sample yields approximately 91,000 clones, approximately 86% seen once. Sequencing was performed on PBMCs. The receptors here all came from a man in his thirties or forties in good health and CMV-seropositive.

The rearrangement uses TRBV27 and TRBJ2-5, with TRBD2 matching over 13 bases. Germline CDR1 reads MNHEY; CDR2 reads SMNVEV (reference sequence). V lost 3 bases to trimming and J lost 5 bases; unmatched junction nucleotides: 6. This CDR3 spans 16 amino acids. The chain's CDR3 is CASSLRTSGRVETQYF. In DNA, the CDR3 is TGTGCCAGCAGTTTGCGGACTAGCGGGAGAGTGGAGACCCAGTACTTC.

CDR3 residues: CASSFDPGNTGELFF. CDR3 nucleotide sequence: TGCGCCAGCAGCTTTGATCCGGGGAACACCGGGGAGCTGTTTTTT. V gene TRBV5-1 combines with J gene TRBJ2-2; D call uncertain. Between the trimmed V and J ends, which lost 2 bases and 1 base, there was a span of 9 bases. CDR3 length equals 15 residues. The germline V gene encodes CDR1 SGHRS and CDR2 YFSETQ.

For this clone: The same CDR3 can be traced to other DNA sequences in this sample. CDR3 nucleotides: TGTGCCAGCAGCCCGGGCGGGTACCAAGAGACCCAGTACTTC. This gives the protein CASSPGGYQETQYF. This rearrangement joins TRBV7-3 to TRBJ2-5; D might be TRBD2 (5 bases). The CDR3 is made up of 14 amino acids. Per the germline V gene, CDR1 is SGHTA and CDR2 is FQGTGA. V was clipped by 5 bases and J by 0 bases, with 10 bases between them.

V is TRBV5-4 and J is TRBJ2-7, with D possibly matching TRBD1 (6 bases). CDR3 length equals 13 residues. Germline CDR1 reads SGHNT; CDR2 reads YYREEE (reference sequence). Trimming shortened V by 4 bases and J by 2 bases, and 10 bases separated the two germline ends. In DNA form, the CDR3 reads TGTGCCAGCAGCGCGGCAGGGGCCTACGAGCAGTACTTC. Encoded protein: CASSAAGAYEQYF.

This chain uses TRBV27 with TRBJ2-7; D possibly corresponds to TRBD1 (6 bases). The CDR3 totals 14 residues. Germline CDR1 MNHEY, CDR2 SMNVEV (reference sequence). V lost 7 bases and J 2 bases, leaving 15 bases between the germline ends. The CDR3 here is CASMRQDVTYEQYF. The CDR3 nucleotides read TGTGCCAGCATGAGACAGGACGTAACCTACGAGCAGTACTTC.

The chain joins TRBV27 to TRBJ2-1; D is possibly TRBD2 (6 bases). The CDR3 extends over 15 amino acids. CDR1 is MNHEY and CDR2 is SMNVEV in the germline V gene (reference sequence). V was clipped by 7 bases and J by 2 bases, with 15 bases between them. The CDR3 protein is CASKDRAGTYNEQFF. CDR3 coding DNA: TGTGCCAGCAAGGATCGAGCGGGCACCTACAATGAGCAGTTCTTC.

The rearrangement uses TRBV5-1 and TRBJ1-1, with D hard to call. CDR1 is SGHRS, CDR2 YFSETQ, per germline. This CDR3 has 14 amino acids. Trimming left V 4 bases short and J 0 bases short, with 10 bases between. The CDR3 nucleotides are TGCGCCAGCAGCCCGGTAGAAGTGAACACTGAAGCTTTCTTT. It is translated as CASSPVEVNTEAFF.

The V call is TRBV5-1, the J call TRBJ2-1, with a tentative D call TRBD1 (5 bases). Trimming stripped 0 bases from V and 7 bases from J, with 14 bases between. The CDR3 is 15 residues long. Germline V gene sequence: CDR1 SGHRS, CDR2 YFSETQ. In DNA, the CDR3 is TGCGCCAGCAGCTTGGGGATGGCCAGGGCGAATGAGCAGTTCTTC. It codes for CASSLGMARANEQFF.

This sequence joins TRBV5-1 and TRBJ2-3; 9 bases are a match to TRBD2. V shed 0 bases and J 5 bases; nucleotides not matched to a gene: 7. CDR1 and CDR2 (germline): SGHRS, YFSETQ. The CDR3 has 16 amino acids. CDR3 protein: CASSLGVREGLDTQYF. DNA for the CDR3: TGCGCCAGCAGCTTGGGGGTGCGGGAGGGCCTAGATACGCAGTATTTT.

The V call is TRBV5-1, the J call TRBJ2-5, with a weak D call TRBD1 (5 bases). In germline, CDR1 is SGHRS, CDR2 YFSETQ. The V gene lost 0 bases and the J gene lost 1 base, with 10 bases spanning the gap. This CDR3 is 15 amino acids long. CDR3 nucleotides: TGCGCCAGCAGCTTGGACCAGGGTAGCCAAGAGACCCAGTACTTC. Amino acids: CASSLDQGSQETQYF.

The V gene is TRBV5-1, the J gene TRBJ1-4; the D is unclear. Trimming took 0 bases from V and 0 from J, leaving 6 bases between them. The germline V gene encodes CDR1 SGHRS and CDR2 YFSETQ. The CDR3 has 15 amino acids. The CDR3 protein is CASSLDGATNEKLFF. Written as DNA, the CDR3 is TGCGCCAGCAGCTTGGATGGAGCAACTAATGAAAAACTGTTTTTT.

The CDR3 DNA reads as TGCGCCAGCAGCTATATTCCGGAGACCGCAGATACGCAGTATTTT. This sequence encodes CASSYIPETADTQYF. V is TRBV5-1 and J is TRBJ2-3; D is ambiguous. V was cut by 3 bases and J by 4 bases, with 15 bases left in between. The CDR3 consists of 15 residues. CDR1 and CDR2 from the germline V gene are SGHRS and YFSETQ.

The rearrangement joins TRBV6-5 to TRBJ2-1, with 11 bases identical to TRBD1. V trimming: 6 bases; J trimming: 4 bases; junction bases outside the gene matches: 5. This CDR3 comprises 15 residues. Germline CDR1 and CDR2: MNHEY and SVGAGI. This CDR3 reads CASRAGTGGYNEQFF. DNA of the CDR3: TGTGCCAGCAGGGCCGGGACAGGGGGGTACAATGAGCAGTTCTTC.

V usage is TRBV11-2 and J usage is TRBJ2-7; 7 bases align to TRBD1. Germline loops: CDR1 SGHAT, CDR2 FQNNGV. The V gene end was trimmed by 6 bases and the J gene end by 3 bases; junction bases not matched to a gene: 2. This CDR3 is 12 amino acids long. CDR3 nucleotide sequence: TGTGCCAGCAGTCGACAGGGCTACGAGCAGTACTTC. Amino acid sequence: CASSRQGYEQYF.

The rearrangement joins TRBV28 to TRBJ1-2; 7 bases agree with TRBD1. Germline trimming cut 5 bases from V and 4 bases from J; bases unmatched to any gene: 7. This CDR3 is built from 14 residues. CDR1 and CDR2 from the germline V gene are MDHEN and SYDVKM. The CDR3 loop reads CASSVTGTVYGYTF. CDR3 sequence (DNA): TGTGCCAGCAGTGTAACCGGGACAGTCTATGGCTACACCTTC.

The gene calls are TRBV7-8 and TRBJ2-7, with D tentatively TRBD1 (6 bases). The CDR3 totals 13 residues. Germline V gene sequence: CDR1 SGHVS, CDR2 FQNEAQ. The V end was cut by 5 bases, the J end by 6 bases, with 14 bases between. The CDR3 protein is CASSQPQGFEQYF. CDR3 sequence (DNA): TGTGCCAGCAGCCAGCCTCAGGGGTTCGAGCAGTACTTC.

The chain combines TRBV5-1 with TRBJ2-7; TRBD1 is a possible D gene (5 bases). The CDR3 covers 13 residues. The ends were cut back, 4 bases at V and 2 bases at J, with 10 bases in the middle. Germline CDR1 SGHRS, CDR2 YFSETQ. CDR3 in amino acids: CASSKTVTYEQYF. CDR3 sequence (DNA): TGCGCCAGCAGCAAGACAGTCACCTACGAGCAGTACTTC. The full variable domain, in which reference TRBV5-1 and TRBJ2-7 provide the parts outside the CDR3, is KAGVTQTPRYLIKTRGQQVTLSCSPISGHRSVSWYQQTPGQGLQFLFEYFSETQRNKGNFPGRFSGRQFSNSRSEMNVSTLELGDSALYLCASSKTVTYEQYFGPGTRLTVT.

The V gene is TRBV6-5, the J gene TRBJ2-7; 9 bases fit TRBD1. Germline loops: CDR1 MNHEY, CDR2 SVGAGI. The CDR3 has 13 amino acids. The junction had 5 bases not matched to a gene; V was cut back by 6 bases and J by 5 bases. CDR3 sequence (DNA): TGTGCCAGCAGACGGACAGGGGAAGACGAGCAGTACTTC. This translates into CASRRTGEDEQYF.

Notes on this clone: One end of the junction does not line up with germline, which may come from a read error. Other DNA sequences of this sample code for an identical CDR3. The V call is TRBV27, the J call TRBJ2-1; 11 nucleotides line up with TRBD2. The germline V gene encodes CDR1 MNHEY and CDR2 SMNVEV (reference sequence). The length of the CDR3 is 15 residues. CDR3 DNA: TGCGCCAGCAGTTCCCAACTAGCGGGAGTAAGTGAGCAGTTCTTC. Its protein product is CASSSQLAGVSEQFF.